A single sample gave rise to the 8 T cell receptor beta chains below, sequenced in a study of response to subunit inactivated influenza vaccine. Each CDR3 protein gets one entry after TCRdb re-called the RT-PCR reads with MiXCR. The profile shows about 170,000 distinct CDR3 sequences, more than 10% of them singletons. Separately, the same data were catalogued under a study of T cells expressing NK-cell markers. Per that study: Scientists made TCR beta cDNA using 5'RACE template switching with UMIs.

The sequencing used CD8+ T cells sorted from PBMCs, collected approximately 12 days after vaccination. Source of these receptors: a man aged 45-65 years who received an inactivated influenza vaccine.

This clonotype showed up just a few times. The chain is built from TRBV25-1 and TRBJ2-2; D is ambiguous. The CDR3 contains 14 residues. Germline loops: CDR1 MGHDK, CDR2 SYGVNS. The V gene lost 8 bases and the J gene lost 4 bases, with 14 bases spanning the gap. DNA for the CDR3: TGTGCCAGCGAGGCAGTTCATGGCACCGGGGAGCTGTTTTTT. It encodes CASEAVHGTGELFF.

The chain is built from TRBV29-1 and TRBJ2-1; TRBD1 aligns across 7 bases. Unmatched junction bases numbered 7, after V lost 2 bases and J lost 6 bases. The CDR3 length is 14 residues. Looked up from germline, CDR1 is SQVTM and CDR2 is ANQGSEA. The CDR3, as DNA: TGCAGCGTTGAAAAGACAGGGATGTTCAATGAGCAGTTCTTC. It yields the protein CSVEKTGMFNEQFF.

The chain is built from TRBV7-9 and TRBJ2-5; TRBD1 is a possible D gene (5 bases). The ends were cut back, 5 bases at V and 1 base at J, with 17 bases in the middle. This CDR3 is 16 amino acids long. Germline V gene data show CDR1 as SEHNR and CDR2 as FQNEAQ (reference sequence). DNA for the CDR3: TGTGCCAGCAGCACCACAGGATCTTACCCCCAAGAGACCCAGTACTTC. Its translation is CASSTTGSYPQETQYF.

A few counts support this clonotype. The chain employs TRBV9 and TRBJ2-7; the D is unclear. The length of the CDR3 is 13 residues. V was shortened by 3 bases and J by 2 bases, with 9 bases between the two germline ends. Germline-derived CDR1 and CDR2 are SGDLS and YYNGEE. As DNA, the CDR3 is TGTGCCAGCAGCGCAGCACCCACCTACGAGCAGTACTTC. Translating gives CASSAAPTYEQYF.

The chain couples TRBV4-1 to TRBJ1-1, with D perhaps matching TRBD1 (5 bases). CDR3 size: 16 residues. Between the trimmed V and J ends, which lost 2 bases and 4 bases, there was a span of 17 bases. From germline, CDR1 is MGHRA and CDR2 YSYEKL. CDR3 residues: CASSQSRARTTTEAFF. CDR3 bases: TGCGCCAGCAGCCAATCCAGGGCAAGGACGACCACTGAAGCTTTCTTT.

V is TRBV6-1 and J is TRBJ2-1; D not resolved. The V gene's germline CDR1 is MNHNS and CDR2 SASEGT. The length of the CDR3 is 14 residues. Trimming took off 6 bases at V and 5 bases at J, with 14 bases between the two ends. The CDR3 loop reads CASSPLPPNNEQFF. The CDR3 DNA reads TGTGCCAGCAGCCCCCTTCCCCCGAACAATGAGCAGTTCTTC.

This CDR3 is CASSQIAGQPPDTQYF. The CDR3 nucleotides read TGCGCCAGCAGCCAAATAGCGGGGCAGCCACCAGATACGCAGTATTTT. J is TRBJ2-3 and V is TRBV4-1; 8 positions agree with TRBD2. Looked up from germline, CDR1 is MGHRA and CDR2 is YSYEKL. CDR3 length equals 16 residues. The ends lost 2 bases at V and 4 bases at J; junction bases unmatched: 8.

J is TRBJ2-7 and V is TRBV7-8, with D possibly being TRBD1 (6 bases). This CDR3 contains 14 residues. CDR1 and CDR2 from the germline V gene are SGHVS and FQNEAQ. The V gene lost 5 bases and the J gene lost 1 base, with 12 bases spanning the gap. CDR3 sequence reads: CASSQIGQSYEQYF. In nucleotides, the CDR3 is TGTGCCAGCAGCCAGATTGGACAGTCCTACGAGCAGTACTTC.